These 24 T cell receptor beta chains came from one sample sequenced in a study of T cells after yellow fever vaccination. One entry per CDR3 protein, called by TCRdb with MiXCR from the 5' RACE reads. The sample consists of hundreds of thousands of distinct CDR3 sequences, around 4% of them appearing once. The starting material was PBMCs, obtained on the day of the yellow fever booster vaccination. Receptors were obtained from a man aged 18 to 30 who received the YFV17D yellow fever vaccine.

This clonotype appeared a few times. The J gene is TRBJ2-1, the V gene TRBV4-3; D remains ambiguous. V lost 5 bases to trimming and J lost 6 bases, with 14 bases between them. Germline lookup yields CDR1 LGHNA and CDR2 YSLEER. The CDR3 spans 14 residues. As DNA, the CDR3 is TGCGCCAGCAGCGCCCGCCAGGACCCCAATGAGCAGTTCTTC. Protein sequence: CASSARQDPNEQFF.

This clonotype has a handful of counts. This chain uses TRBV12-5 with TRBJ2-1; perhaps D is TRBD1 or TRBD2 (5 bases each). The CDR3 sequence is 15 residues long. Germline CDR1 and CDR2: LGHNT and FRNRAP. Trimming took 1 base from V and 2 from J, leaving 9 bases between them. The CDR3 region is CASGLGGAAYNEQFF. The CDR3 nucleotides are TGTGCTAGTGGTTTGGGAGGGGCCGCCTACAATGAGCAGTTCTTC.

This clonotype was picked up a small number of times. V is TRBV20-1 and J is TRBJ2-7; tentative D call: TRBD2 (6 bases). V was trimmed by 0 bases and J by 2 bases, leaving 11 bases between them. Germline assignment: CDR1 DFQATT and CDR2 SNEGSKA (reference sequence). This CDR3 is 14 amino acids long. CDR3: CSARDLAGPYEQYV. The CDR3 DNA reads as TGCAGTGCTAGAGATCTGGCGGGGCCCTACGAGCAGTACGTC.

This clonotype was found many times. V is TRBV27 and J is TRBJ2-7; tentatively, D is TRBD2 (6 bases). This CDR3 comprises 14 residues. V shed 4 bases and J shed 6 bases, with 16 bases lying between them. Germline V CDR1 and CDR2: MNHEY, SMNVEV (reference sequence). The CDR3: CASSSTTRRGEQYV. CDR3 in DNA: TGTGCCAGCAGTTCCACGACTAGACGGGGCGAGCAGTACGTC.

This chain joins TRBV11-3 and TRBJ2-2; TRBD2 is a possible D gene (6 bases). Germline loops: CDR1 SGHNT, CDR2 YENEEA. V shed 2 bases and J shed 5 bases, with 15 bases lying between them. The CDR3 loop spans 16 amino acids. For the CDR3, the DNA is TGTGCCAGCAGCTTAAGGCGCGGCGGGGATACCGGGGAGCTGTTTTTT. This sequence encodes CASSLRRGGDTGELFF.

This chain joins TRBV7-9 and TRBJ2-5, with 7 bases aligning to TRBD1. The CDR3 has 14 amino acids. V gave up 3 bases and J gave up 5 bases; unmatched junction bases: 6. Germline V gene data show CDR1 as SEHNR and CDR2 as FQNEAQ (reference sequence). CDR3 protein: CASSFSTGLETQYF. CDR3 nucleotide sequence: TGTGCCAGCAGCTTCTCGACAGGGTTGGAGACCCAGTACTTC.

The chain is built from TRBV5-1 and TRBJ1-6; 9 nucleotides line up with TRBD1. V was clipped by 0 bases and J by 10 bases; unmatched bases: 5. CDR3 size: 15 residues. CDR1 SGHRS and CDR2 YFSETQ come from the germline V gene. Written as DNA, the CDR3 is TGCGCCAGCAGCTTGGCCGGGACAGGGCGCTCACCCCTCCACTTT. It codes for CASSLAGTGRSPLHF.

This clonotype occurred many times. The genes are TRBV3-1 and TRBJ2-5, with D possibly being TRBD2 (5 bases). The CDR3 runs to 14 residues. From germline, CDR1 is LGHDT and CDR2 YNNKEL (reference sequence). Trimming stripped 4 bases from V and 3 bases from J, with 12 bases between. The CDR3 DNA reads TGTGCCAGCAGCCCTTCGGGAATCAAAGAGACCCAGTACTTC. Protein sequence: CASSPSGIKETQYF.

CDR3 bases: TGTGCCAGCAGTTATAGGACTAGCGGGGGGCCCCACGGTGAGCAGTTCTTC. This translates into CASSYRTSGGPHGEQFF. The genes are TRBV6-5 and TRBJ2-1; 14 nucleotides align to TRBD2. The J segment lost 9 bases and the V segment lost 3 bases, leaving 10 bases of the junction unmatched. The CDR3 loop spans 17 amino acids. CDR1 and CDR2 (germline): MNHEY, SVGAGI.

The rearrangement links TRBV19 to TRBJ2-1; TRBD2 aligns across 7 bases. This CDR3 is 14 amino acids long. After removal of 6 bases from V and 1 base from J, the junction contained 3 bases not matched to a gene. From germline, CDR1 is LNHDA and CDR2 SQIVND (reference sequence). Here the CDR3 DNA reads TGTGCCAGTAGGACGGGGGGATCCTACAATGAGCAGTTCTTC. Residues: CASRTGGSYNEQFF.

V and J are TRBV4-3 and TRBJ2-1; no reliable D call. Germline CDR1 LGHNA, CDR2 YSLEER. The CDR3 has 16 amino acids. V lost 1 base and J lost 0, with 10 bases in between. CDR3 in amino acids: CASSQGASVSYNEQFF. For the CDR3, the DNA is TGCGCCAGCAGCCAAGGGGCCTCCGTCTCCTACAATGAGCAGTTCTTC.

This clonotype occurred many times. The chain recombines TRBV12-3 or TRBV12-4 with TRBJ2-5; a weak D match, TRBD1 (5 bases). Between the trimmed V and J ends, which lost 4 bases and 1 base, there was a span of 7 bases. This CDR3 spans 13 amino acids. CDR3 in amino acids: CASSWQGQETQYF. The CDR3 DNA sequence: TGTGCCAGCAGTTGGCAGGGCCAAGAGACCCAGTACTTC.

This clonotype occurred many times. The chain combines TRBV7-3 with TRBJ2-1; 10 nucleotides align to TRBD2. CDR1 and CDR2 from the germline V gene are SGHTA and FQGTGA. V lost 8 bases to trimming and J lost 8 bases; unmatched junction nucleotides: 12. The CDR3 contains 15 residues. This CDR3 is CASSPGLAIRDEQFF. CDR3 DNA: TGTGCCAGCTCGCCGGGACTAGCGATCCGGGATGAGCAGTTCTTC.

This clonotype appeared a few times. The rearrangement joins TRBV6-2 or TRBV6-3 to TRBJ2-4; TRBD1 matches 8 bases. The V segment lost 5 bases and the J segment 0 bases; nucleotides outside the gene matches: 6. Germline values: CDR1 MNHEY, CDR2 SVGEGT. This CDR3 is 16 amino acids long. CDR3 sequence (DNA): TGTGCCAGCAGTCCCTCCAGGGGGCGAGCCAAAAACATTCAGTACTTC. This sequence encodes CASSPSRGRAKNIQYF.

This sequence joins TRBV7-2 and TRBJ2-2; 15 bases are shared with TRBD2. V was clipped by 5 bases and J by 5 bases; unmatched bases: 9. The germline gives CDR1 SGHTA, CDR2 FQGNSA. The CDR3 has 18 residues. In DNA form, the CDR3 reads TGTGCCAGCAGCCCCTGGACTAGCGGGGGGGCGGGGACCGGGGAGCTGTTTTTT. This encodes CASSPWTSGGAGTGELFF.

This clonotype appeared many times. The rearrangement links TRBV6-2 or TRBV6-3 to TRBJ1-5; 7 bases fit TRBD1. This CDR3 region has 14 residues. The V segment lost 8 bases and the J segment 2 bases; nucleotides outside the gene matches: 6. Germline CDR1 and CDR2: MNHEY and SVGEGT. The DNA for the CDR3 is TGTGCCAGCCGCAGGGGGATGGGCAATCAGCCCCAGCATTTT. Residues: CASRRGMGNQPQHF.

The V gene is TRBV12-3 or TRBV12-4, the J gene TRBJ2-6; D unresolved. V dropped 4 bases and J dropped 2 bases, with 9 bases sitting between them. This CDR3 comprises 15 residues. CDR3 DNA sequence: TGTGCCAGCAGTTGGGATCTAACTGGGGCCAACGTCCTGACTTTC. Protein product: CASSWDLTGANVLTF.

This clonotype was seen a handful of times. This chain joins TRBV3-1 and TRBJ1-2; D gene unclear. CDR1 is LGHDT, CDR2 YNNKEL, per germline (reference sequence). This CDR3 is 12 amino acids long. The V and J ends lost 4 bases and 8 bases respectively, with 11 bases between them. CDR3 DNA: TGTGCCAGCAGCCCCTCTGGGGTAGGCTACACCTTC. It specifies CASSPSGVGYTF. The entire variable domain, with the rest obtained from reference TRBV3-1 and TRBJ1-2, is as follows: DTAVSQTPKYLVTQMGNDKSIKCEQNLGHDTMYWYKQDSKKFLKIMFSYNNKELIINETVPNRFSPKSPDKAHLNLHINSLELGDSAVYFCASSPSGVGYTFGSGTRLTVV.

Only a few counts were recorded for this clonotype. The chain joins TRBV6-5 to TRBJ2-5; no reliable D call. CDR1 is MNHEY and CDR2 is SVGAGI in the germline V gene. The CDR3 contains 14 residues. V was clipped by 8 bases and J by 4 bases, with 17 bases between them. The CDR3, as DNA: TGTGCCAGCGCCACCCAAGGTTCGGGAGAGACCCAGTACTTC. It is translated as CASATQGSGETQYF.

Many counts were recorded for this clonotype. The rearrangement links TRBV30 to TRBJ2-5; 10 bases match TRBD1. Germline CDR1 GTSNPN, CDR2 SVGIG (reference sequence). CDR3 length: 16 amino acids. J was trimmed by 4 bases and V by 2 bases; bases with no gene match: 10. Here the CDR3 DNA reads TGTGCCTGGAGTTCGGGACAGGGGACGCGCGGAGAGACCCAGTACTTC. It encodes CAWSSGQGTRGETQYF.

This clonotype was found many times. The gene calls are TRBV5-1 and TRBJ2-1; 10 bases line up with TRBD2. The V gene end was trimmed by 7 bases and the J gene end by 6 bases; junction bases not matched to a gene: 10. The CDR3 sequence is 15 residues long. Germline-derived CDR1 and CDR2 are SGHRS and YFSETQ. The CDR3 spells CASGPTSGVSNEQFF. DNA of the CDR3: TGCGCCAGCGGTCCCACTAGCGGGGTAAGCAATGAGCAGTTCTTC. The whole variable domain, filled in from reference TRBV5-1 and TRBJ2-1, reads KAGVTQTPRYLIKTRGQQVTLSCSPISGHRSVSWYQQTPGQGLQFLFEYFSETQRNKGNFPGRFSGRQFSNSRSEMNVSTLELGDSALYLCASGPTSGVSNEQFFGPGTRLTVL.

The table lists this clonotype with a few counts. This sequence joins TRBV7-3 and TRBJ2-5; D may be TRBD1 or TRBD2 (5 bases each). Germline values: CDR1 SGHTA, CDR2 FQGTGA. The CDR3 runs to 14 residues. V was pared by 3 bases and J by 2 bases, with 10 bases between. In DNA form, the CDR3 reads TGTGCCAGCAGCTTGGGACCGCGACAAGAGACCCAGTACTTC. It is translated as CASSLGPRQETQYF.

The chain employs TRBV9 and TRBJ2-5, with 8 bases that match TRBD1. The CDR3 has 16 amino acids. The V gene's germline CDR1 is SGDLS and CDR2 YYNGEE. V gave up 3 bases and J gave up 4 bases; unmatched junction bases: 11. The chain's CDR3 is CASSAGSRTGRETQYF. The CDR3 DNA sequence: TGTGCCAGCAGCGCCGGAAGTAGGACAGGGAGAGAGACCCAGTACTTC.

Turning to this clonotype: This may be a read error, as it is one base from a much larger clone. This sequence joins TRBV6-2 or TRBV6-3 and TRBJ2-3; 11 positions match TRBD2. CDR3 length: 15 amino acids. Germline V lookup: CDR1 MNHEY, CDR2 SVGEGT. Here the CDR3 DNA reads TGTGCCAGCAGTCCCCTAGCGGGGGGCGCGGATACGCGGTATTTT. Translated: CASSPLAGGADTRYF.